The 24 T cell receptor beta chains presented below share a single source sample, sequenced in a study of T cells in Graves' hyperthyroidism and ophthalmopathy. RNA transcripts provided the source from which TCR beta CDR3 regions were amplified. The HTBI primer set served for first-round RT-PCR of the TCR CDR3. MiXCR, applied by TCRdb to the multiplex PCR reads, yields one record per CDR3 protein. The top ten hold 4% to 5.5% of the sample, which has about 610,000 distinct CDR3 sequences, around 15% seen once. Sample: blood. The receptors here all came from a woman aged 40 to 50 with Graves' ophthalmopathy.

This clonotype was picked up many times. The chain is built from TRBV6-1 and TRBJ1-2; D is ambiguous. The CDR3 totals 15 residues. Trimming shortened V by 6 bases and J by 9 bases, and 23 bases separated the two germline ends. The germline V gene has CDR1 MNHNS and CDR2 SASEGT. The CDR3 nucleotides are TGTGCCAGCAGCCAAAATGGAGACCCGGTATGGAGCTACACCTTC. Residues: CASSQNGDPVWSYTF.

The chain combines TRBV6-2 or TRBV6-3 with TRBJ2-7; the match to TRBD2 covers 10 bases. The V gene end was trimmed by 2 bases and the J gene end by 4 bases; junction bases not matched to a gene: 8. Germline values: CDR1 MNHEY, CDR2 SVGEGT. CDR3 length: 16 residues. This CDR3 is CASSYSGRAPPYEQYF. The CDR3 DNA is TGTGCCAGCAGTTACAGCGGGAGGGCCCCCCCTTACGAGCAGTACTTC.

The V call is TRBV14, the J call TRBJ2-5; 10 positions agree with TRBD2. V dropped 4 bases and J dropped 3; count of bases not matched to a gene: 5. CDR1 and CDR2 from the germline V gene are SGHDN and FVKESK. The CDR3 is 15 residues long. CDR3 protein: CASSPRTSGEETQYF. The CDR3 coding sequence is TGTGCCAGCAGCCCTCGGACTAGCGGTGAAGAGACCCAGTACTTC.

The sample holds many counts of this clonotype. The V and J genes are TRBV28 and TRBJ2-5; 11 nucleotides align to TRBD2. Germline V gene lookup returns CDR1 MDHEN and CDR2 SYDVKM. This CDR3 contains 17 residues. The V and J ends lost 6 bases and 4 bases, in that order; junction bases with no gene match: 13. The CDR3 is CASSPTLAGGGRETQYF. In nucleotides, the CDR3 is TGTGCCAGCAGCCCCACCCTAGCGGGAGGTGGACGAGAGACCCAGTACTTC. Together with reference TRBV28 and TRBJ2-5, the CDR3 gives the full variable domain: DVKVTQSSRYLVKRTGEKVFLECVQDMDHENMFWYRQDPGLGLRLIYFSYDVKMKEKGDIPEGYSVSREKKERFSLILESASTNQTSMYLCASSPTLAGGGRETQYFGPGTRLLVL.

In this sample, this clonotype turned up many times. The CDR3 DNA sequence: TGTGCCAGCAGCTGGACCCTGACGCGCGAGCAGTACTTC. Protein: CASSWTLTREQYF. V gene TRBV6-2 or TRBV6-3 combines with J gene TRBJ2-7; no firm D call. The CDR3 sequence is 13 residues long. CDR1 and CDR2 (germline): MNHEY, SVGEGT. V lost 6 bases and J 6 bases, leaving 15 bases between the germline ends.

This clonotype was seen repeatedly, ten times or more. Here the CDR3 reads CASTPERYTGELFF. In nucleotides, the CDR3 is TGTGCCAGCACCCCAGAGCGGTACACCGGGGAGCTGTTTTTT. The genes are TRBV7-2 and TRBJ2-2; weak D call: TRBD2 (5 bases). Per the germline V gene, CDR1 is SGHTA and CDR2 is FQGNSA. CDR3 length: 14 residues. V lost 7 bases to trimming and J lost 3 bases, with 12 bases between them.

This clonotype was detected ten times or more. The chain couples TRBV11-2 to TRBJ1-1; no firm D call. This CDR3 spans 14 amino acids. V shed 5 bases and J shed 3 bases, with 13 bases lying between them. The V gene's germline CDR1 is SGHAT and CDR2 FQNNGV. This CDR3 reads CASSPNPSYTEAFF. The CDR3 bases are TGTGCCAGCAGCCCAAACCCTTCATACACTGAAGCTTTCTTT. Together with reference TRBV11-2 and TRBJ1-1, the CDR3 gives the full variable domain: EAGVAQSPRYKIIEKRQSVAFWCNPISGHATLYWYQQILGQGPKLLIQFQNNGVVDDSQLPKDRFSAERLKGVDSTLKIQPAKLEDSAVYLCASSPNPSYTEAFFGQGTRLTVV.

This clonotype showed up many times. V is TRBV2 and J is TRBJ2-7; possibly TRBD1 or TRBD2 for D (5 bases each). CDR1 and CDR2 (germline): SNHLY, FYNNEI. The CDR3 has 15 residues. V lost 2 bases and J 2 bases, leaving 13 bases between the germline ends. Written as DNA, the CDR3 is TGTGCCAGCAGTGAATGGGGACGAGGGGCCTACGAGCAGTACTTC. Protein sequence: CASSEWGRGAYEQYF.

The table lists this clonotype with many counts. The V and J genes are TRBV15 and TRBJ2-4; D unresolved. Deletions cut 6 bases from V and 8 bases from J, with 17 bases between. This CDR3 region has 14 residues. Germline V gives CDR1 LNHNV, CDR2 YYDKDF (reference sequence). In nucleotides, the CDR3 is TGTGCCACCAGTGACCGGCGGATAAATGACATTCAGTACTTC. Encoded protein: CATSDRRINDIQYF.

This clonotype was seen more than once but under ten times. The chain combines TRBV7-9 with TRBJ1-2; no firm D call. The V gene lost 5 bases and the J gene lost 4 bases, with 11 bases spanning the gap. Germline V gene data show CDR1 as SEHNR and CDR2 as FQNEAQ (reference sequence). The CDR3 has 13 residues. CDR3 protein: CASSPTPTYGYTF. CDR3 coding DNA: TGTGCCAGCAGCCCAACCCCGACCTATGGCTACACCTTC.

This clonotype was counted only a few times. The J gene is TRBJ2-2, the V gene TRBV7-8; no firm D call. Trimming took off 5 bases at V and 5 bases at J, with 12 bases between the two ends. The CDR3 has 14 residues. Germline CDR1 reads SGHVS; CDR2 reads FQNEAQ. CDR3 amino acids: CASSPKYATGELFF. The DNA for the CDR3 is TGTGCCAGCAGCCCCAAATACGCGACCGGGGAGCTGTTTTTT.

This clonotype was counted many times. The chain recombines TRBV2 with TRBJ2-7; 7 bases line up with TRBD2. This CDR3 comprises 15 residues. V dropped 4 bases and J dropped 3; count of bases not matched to a gene: 9. The germline V gene encodes CDR1 SNHLY and CDR2 FYNNEI. The DNA of the CDR3 is TGTGCCAGCAGTGCGGGGCGCGGGAGATACTACGAGCAGTACTTC. Its protein product is CASSAGRGRYYEQYF.

This clonotype occurred a few times. J is TRBJ2-7 and V is TRBV3-1; possible D gene TRBD2, 5 bases. The V end lost 4 bases, the J end lost 3 bases, and 13 bases lay between the germline ends. Germline V lookup: CDR1 LGHDT, CDR2 YNNKEL (reference sequence). The CDR3 extends over 14 amino acids. As DNA, the CDR3 is TGTGCCAGCAGCCGCAACCAGCGGCTCTACGAGCAGTACTTC. Its translation is CASSRNQRLYEQYF.

In this sample, this clonotype turned up a few times. This chain connects TRBV4-3 to TRBJ1-1; D uncertain. This CDR3 contains 13 residues. The ends were cut back, 1 base at V and 11 bases at J, with 14 bases in the middle. CDR1 is LGHNA and CDR2 is YSLEER in the germline V gene. The CDR3 nucleotides read TGCGCCAGCAGCCAAGCGGGCGGGAGCCGCGCTTTCTTT. Translation: CASSQAGGSRAFF.

This clonotype occurred many times. This chain uses TRBV28 with TRBJ1-1; D remains ambiguous. This CDR3 spans 13 amino acids. The V gene's germline CDR1 is MDHEN and CDR2 SYDVKM. Deletions cut 1 base from V and 8 bases from J, with 11 bases between. The CDR3, as DNA: TGTGCCAGCAGTTTATCTGGTGGCGGAGAAGCTTTCTTT. Its translation is CASSLSGGGEAFF.

This clonotype was counted between two and nine times. This chain uses TRBV12-5 with TRBJ1-1; the D gene is possibly TRBD1 (6 bases). Germline loops: CDR1 LGHNT, CDR2 FRNRAP. The CDR3 is 13 amino acids. V was shortened by 7 bases and J by 3 bases, with 12 bases between the two germline ends. The CDR3 nucleotides are TGTGCTAGTGTCGAACAGGGTTACACTGAAGCTTTCTTT. Encoded protein: CASVEQGYTEAFF.

This clonotype has ten or more counts. The rearrangement joins TRBV13 to TRBJ1-1, with D unresolved. There are 17 residues in the CDR3. In germline, CDR1 is PRHDT, CDR2 FYEKMQ (reference sequence). The germline V and J ends were trimmed by 5 bases and 3 bases, with 22 bases remaining between them. The CDR3 sequence is CASSHERGKASDTEAFF. CDR3 coding DNA: TGTGCCAGCAGCCACGAGAGAGGGAAGGCATCCGACACTGAAGCTTTCTTT.

This clonotype has a count of ten or more. The CDR3 DNA is TGCAGTGCTAGTAAGGGGGGGCGCGAGACCCAGTACTTC. Amino acid sequence: CSASKGGRETQYF. This chain joins TRBV20-1 and TRBJ2-5; TRBD2 might be the D (7 bases). Germline-derived CDR1 and CDR2 are DFQATT and SNEGSKA (reference sequence). Trimming took 3 bases from V and 5 from J, leaving 13 bases between them. The CDR3 has 13 amino acids.

This clonotype was seen only a few times. The chain links TRBV11-1 to TRBJ2-1; 8 bases map to TRBD2. Germline-derived CDR1 and CDR2 are SGHAT and FQDESV (reference sequence). This CDR3 comprises 16 residues. V was clipped by 7 bases and J by 4 bases; unmatched bases: 12. As DNA, the CDR3 is TGTGCCAGCATCCCCCGGGGAGCGGGAGTGTACAATGAGCAGTTCTTC. It yields the protein CASIPRGAGVYNEQFF.

The chain couples TRBV18 to TRBJ2-7; D may match TRBD1 or TRBD2 (5 bases each). This CDR3 is 14 amino acids long. Germline CDR1 KGHSH, CDR2 LQKENI. V was cut by 6 bases and J by 5 bases, with 17 bases left in between. The CDR3 DNA is TGTGCCAGCTCCCCGCGAGGGGTTGCCCACGAGCAGTACTTC. Translating it yields CASSPRGVAHEQYF.

This clonotype occurred many times. The chain joins TRBV28 to TRBJ2-7; no definite D call. Per the germline V gene, CDR1 is MDHEN and CDR2 is SYDVKM. V was cut by 1 base and J by 9 bases, with 10 bases left in between. The CDR3 runs 12 residues. The CDR3 loop reads CASSLFATRQYF. The CDR3 DNA reads TGTGCCAGCAGTTTATTCGCGACTCGGCAGTACTTC.

This clonotype was seen repeatedly, ten times or more. CDR3 region: CAISGTSGGTYEQYF. The CDR3 DNA is TGTGCCATCAGTGGGACTAGCGGAGGGACCTACGAGCAGTACTTC. The genes are TRBV10-3 and TRBJ2-7; 10 bases fit TRBD2. Germline V gene sequence: CDR1 ENHRY, CDR2 SYGVKD. V gave up 4 bases and J gave up 2 bases; unmatched junction bases: 5. The CDR3 loop spans 15 amino acids.

This clonotype came up many times. This chain connects TRBV19 to TRBJ1-1; the match to TRBD1 covers 7 bases. Trimming removed 7 bases from V and 0 bases from J; junction bases left unmatched: 8. CDR3 length: 15 amino acids. CDR1 and CDR2 (germline): LNHDA, SQIVND (reference sequence). CDR3 DNA: TGTGCCAGTAAAATTGCCGGGACAGTGAACACTGAAGCTTTCTTT. Encoded protein: CASKIAGTVNTEAFF.

This clonotype has just a few counts. This chain connects TRBV6-2 or TRBV6-3 to TRBJ2-2; the D gene is possibly TRBD1 (6 bases). The germline V gene has CDR1 MNHEY and CDR2 SVGEGT. V shed 1 base and J shed 4 bases, with 10 bases lying between them. The CDR3 runs to 15 residues. The CDR3 DNA sequence: TGTGCCAGCAGTTACTTCACAGGGATCACCGGGGAGCTGTTTTTT. Translated: CASSYFTGITGELFF.